What follows are 22 T cell receptor beta chains derived from one specimen sequenced in a study of regulatory T cells in long-lasting Graves disease. The time point here: newly diagnosed GD, antithyroid drugs for less than 3 months. The TCR library was made from RNA that had been extracted from PBMCs in TRIzol. The authors built TCR beta libraries using iRepertoire HTBI primers and Arm-PCR of CDR3 regions. From the multiplex PCR reads, TCRdb called clonotypes with MiXCR, one entry per CDR3 protein. The sample includes about 310,000 distinct CDR3 sequences, over 15% of them seen just once. The source material was peripheral blood mononuclear cells (PBMCs), sampled at new diagnosis, from a patient treated with antithyroid drugs. The receptors originated from a female donor with Graves disease.

This clonotype was picked up many times. The gene calls are TRBV28 and TRBJ2-7; no clear D. The CDR3 covers 12 residues. Germline V CDR1 and CDR2: MDHEN, SYDVKM. The germline V and J ends were trimmed by 6 bases and 3 bases, with 9 bases remaining between them. CDR3 nucleotides: TGTGCCAGCAGCCCGAGGTTCTACGAGCAGTACTTC. Translated, it gives CASSPRFYEQYF. Looking up the rest from reference TRBV28 and TRBJ2-7 gives the full variable domain: DVKVTQSSRYLVKRTGEKVFLECVQDMDHENMFWYRQDPGLGLRLIYFSYDVKMKEKGDIPEGYSVSREKKERFSLILESASTNQTSMYLCASSPRFYEQYFGPGTRLTVT.

This clonotype came up many times. This chain connects TRBV6-1 to TRBJ1-2, with a possible D match to TRBD1 (5 bases). The CDR3 consists of 15 residues. CDR1 and CDR2 (germline): MNHNS, SASEGT. Between the trimmed V and J ends, which lost 6 bases and 5 bases, there was a span of 19 bases. CDR3 DNA: TGTGCCAGCAGCTTAAAAGCGGCAGGGAGTTATGGCTACACCTTC. It translates to CASSLKAAGSYGYTF.

V is TRBV30 and J is TRBJ2-4; either TRBD1 or TRBD2 may supply D (5 bases each). Trimming took off 2 bases at V and 8 bases at J, with 13 bases between the two ends. This CDR3 contains 13 residues. The germline CDR1 and CDR2 sequences are GTSNPN and SVGIG (reference sequence). CDR3 region: CAWSLPPGHIQYF. The CDR3 DNA reads as TGTGCCTGGAGTCTCCCCCCGGGGCACATTCAGTACTTC. The variable domain in full, completed from reference TRBV30 and TRBJ2-4, reads SQTIHQWPATLVQPVGSPLSLECTVEGTSNPNLYWYRQAAGRGLQLLFYSVGIGQISSEVPQNLSASRPQDRQFILSSKKLLLSDSGFYLCAWSLPPGHIQYFGAGTRLSVL.

This clonotype occurred many times. The V call is TRBV2, the J call TRBJ1-5, with D hard to call. In germline, CDR1 is SNHLY, CDR2 FYNNEI. Trimming left V 4 bases short and J 5 bases short, with 12 bases between. The CDR3 has 14 residues. CDR3 protein: CASSGPLPHQPQHF. The CDR3 bases are TGTGCCAGCAGTGGGCCTTTACCCCATCAGCCCCAGCATTTT.

In its sample, this clonotype was seen many times. The chain combines TRBV19 with TRBJ2-3; 11 bases agree with TRBD2. The germline CDR1 and CDR2 sequences are LNHDA and SQIVND (reference sequence). This CDR3 region has 15 residues. The V and J ends lost 4 bases and 4 bases, in that order; junction bases with no gene match: 4. The CDR3 here is CASSTPGLAADTQYF. In nucleotides, the CDR3 is TGTGCCAGTAGTACTCCGGGACTAGCGGCAGATACGCAGTATTTT. The full variable domain, in which reference TRBV19 and TRBJ2-3 provide the parts outside the CDR3, is DGGITQSPKYLFRKEGQNVTLSCEQNLNHDAMYWYRQDPGQGLRLIYYSQIVNDFQKGDIAEGYSVSREKKESFPLTVTSAQKNPTAFYLCASSTPGLAADTQYFGPGTRLTVL.

This clonotype was counted many times. CDR3: CASSPGGGPRGTEAFF. In DNA, the CDR3 is TGTGCCAGCTCACCGGGTGGTGGACCCCGAGGCACTGAAGCTTTCTTT. The genes are TRBV18 and TRBJ1-1; D gene uncertain. Germline V gene lookup returns CDR1 KGHSH and CDR2 LQKENI. The CDR3 is 16 amino acids. V lost 3 bases to trimming and J lost 4 bases, with 18 bases between them. Looking up the rest from reference TRBV18 and TRBJ1-1 gives the full variable domain: NAGVMQNPRHLVRRRGQEARLRCSPMKGHSHVYWYRQLPEEGLKFMVYLQKENIIDESGMPKERFSAEFPKEGPSILRIQQVVRGDSAAYFCASSPGGGPRGTEAFFGQGTRLTVV.

This clonotype was detected many times. V and J are TRBV6-1 and TRBJ2-7; D possibly uses TRBD1 or TRBD2 (7 bases each). V dropped 5 bases and J dropped 6 bases, with 17 bases sitting between them. Looked up from germline, CDR1 is MNHNS and CDR2 is SASEGT. This CDR3 has 14 amino acids. CDR3 sequence reads: CASSRGGGTGEQYF. The CDR3, as DNA: TGTGCCAGCAGTCGGGGAGGGGGCACGGGCGAGCAGTACTTC.

The chain is built from TRBV6-2 or TRBV6-3 and TRBJ2-3; 7 bases line up with TRBD2. V lost 2 bases, J lost 3 bases, and 8 bases stayed unmatched. This CDR3 has 16 residues. From germline, CDR1 is MNHEY and CDR2 SVGEGT. CDR3 DNA sequence: TGTGCCAGCAGTTACGGGGCGGGAGTTTTAACAGATACGCAGTATTTT. This encodes CASSYGAGVLTDTQYF.

This clonotype has ten or more counts. This chain links TRBV12-3 or TRBV12-4 with TRBJ1-1, with D unresolved. CDR3 length equals 13 residues. Between the trimmed V and J ends, which lost 3 bases and 3 bases, there was a span of 8 bases. CDR3 DNA sequence: TGTGCCAGCAGTTTCACCAAGGACACTGAAGCTTTCTTT. Translating gives CASSFTKDTEAFF.

This clonotype came up many times. The chain carries TRBV29-1 and TRBJ2-7, with D unclear. Germline V lookup: CDR1 SQVTM, CDR2 ANQGSEA. The CDR3 contains 12 residues. Trimming took 0 bases from V and 9 from J, leaving 12 bases between them. This CDR3 is CSVEDRGIMQYF. The CDR3 coding sequence is TGCAGCGTTGAAGATCGTGGGATTATGCAGTACTTC.

On this clonotype: This may be a read error, as it is one base from a much larger clone. This chain links TRBV12-3 or TRBV12-4 with TRBJ2-7, with 10 nucleotides matching TRBD1. Germline trimming cut 5 bases from V and 7 bases from J; bases unmatched to any gene: 11. CDR3 length equals 15 residues. Here the CDR3 reads CASSPPGTGANEQYF. The CDR3 region has the DNA TGTGCCAGCAGTCCTCCTGGGACAGGGGCGAATGAGCAGTACTTC.

DNA for the CDR3: TGTGCCAGCAGCCTGGGACTAGCGACCTACAATGAGCAGTTCTTC. Translating gives CASSLGLATYNEQFF. This chain connects TRBV7-3 to TRBJ2-1; 10 bases line up with TRBD2. V was pared by 5 bases and J by 2 bases, with 3 bases of the junction left unmatched. Germline V CDR1 and CDR2: SGHTA, FQGTGA. The CDR3 covers 15 residues.

For this clonotype: Since a much larger clone is just one base distant, this may be a read error. This chain joins TRBV10-3 and TRBJ2-2; unclear D gene. The CDR3 extends over 14 amino acids. CDR1 is ENHRY and CDR2 is SYGVKD in the germline V gene. The V gene lost 3 bases and the J gene lost 15 bases, with 20 bases spanning the gap. The CDR3 sequence: CAISDSSARGVLFF. CDR3 nucleotides: TGTGCCATCAGTGACTCCAGCGCGAGAGGAGTGTTGTTTTTT.

The table lists this clonotype with many counts. The chain links TRBV20-1 to TRBJ1-3; D is ambiguous. This CDR3 region has 16 residues. Trimming took 1 base from V and 0 from J, leaving 13 bases between them. Germline loops: CDR1 DFQATT, CDR2 SNEGSKA (reference sequence). CDR3 nucleotide sequence: TGCAGTGCTAGAGGCGCCTTCGACGACTCTGGAAACACCATATATTTT. Its translation is CSARGAFDDSGNTIYF.

This clonotype was detected many times. The gene calls are TRBV7-9 and TRBJ2-1; 8 bases line up with TRBD1. The CDR3 length is 17 residues. CDR1 and CDR2 from the germline V gene are SEHNR and FQNEAQ (reference sequence). V lost 5 bases and J lost 3; bases outside the gene matches: 12. The CDR3 here is CASSPRGLDRDYNEQFF. The DNA of the CDR3 is TGTGCCAGCAGCCCCAGAGGCCTGGACAGGGACTACAATGAGCAGTTCTTC. Variable domain in full (rest from reference TRBV7-9 and TRBJ2-1): DTGVSQNPRHKITKRGQNVTFRCDPISEHNRLYWYRQTLGQGPEFLTYFQNEAQLEKSRLLSDRFSAERPKGSFSTLEIQRTEQGDSAMYLCASSPRGLDRDYNEQFFGPGTRLTVL.

In its sample, this clonotype was seen a few times. The rearrangement uses TRBV9 and TRBJ2-3; 7 bases match TRBD1. Germline assignment: CDR1 SGDLS and CDR2 YYNGEE. There are 17 residues in the CDR3. After removal of 3 bases from V and 3 bases from J, the junction contained 13 bases not matched to a gene. The CDR3 DNA reads TGTGCCAGCAGCGCCCCCCTTGGCAGGGGGTGGACAGATACGCAGTATTTT. It yields the protein CASSAPLGRGWTDTQYF.

This clonotype came up a few times. The chain has TRBV5-8 and TRBJ2-2; D uncertain. Per germline, CDR1 SGHTS and CDR2 YDEGEE. Trimming took 0 bases from V and 7 from J, leaving 19 bases between them. The CDR3 contains 17 residues. CDR3 DNA sequence: TGTGCCAGCAGCTTGGTCGGCAGCACCCTCGAGGACGGGGAGCTGTTTTTT. This translates into CASSLVGSTLEDGELFF. Full variable domain (rest looked up from reference TRBV5-8 and TRBJ2-2): EAGVTQSPTHLIKTRGQQATLRCSPISGHTSVYWYQQALGLGLQFLLWYDEGEERNRGNFPPRFSGRQFPNYSSELNVNALELEDSALYLCASSLVGSTLEDGELFFGEGSRLTVL.

CDR3 nucleotides: TGTGCCACCAGCGGGGGACTAGCGGGAGGTCCTCGCCTATACGAGCAGTACTTC. Translated, it gives CATSGGLAGGPRLYEQYF. This chain uses TRBV15 with TRBJ2-7; 15 positions agree with TRBD2. Germline CDR1 is LNHNV and CDR2 is YYDKDF (reference sequence). The CDR3 spans 18 residues. Unmatched junction bases numbered 12, after V lost 5 bases and J lost 4 bases.

The chain employs TRBV7-8 and TRBJ2-5; 9 nucleotides line up with TRBD1. V shed 4 bases and J 3 bases; nucleotides not matched to a gene: 6. The germline V gene encodes CDR1 SGHVS and CDR2 FQNEAQ. The CDR3 has 15 amino acids. CDR3 coding DNA: TGTGCCAGCAGCTACCGGGACAGGGCTGAAGAGACCCAGTACTTC. This encodes CASSYRDRAEETQYF. Looking up the rest from reference TRBV7-8 and TRBJ2-5 gives the full variable domain: GAGVSQSPRYKVAKRGQDVALRCDPISGHVSLFWYQQALGQGPEFLTYFQNEAQLDKSGLPSDRFFAERPEGSVSTLKIQRTQQEDSAVYLCASSYRDRAEETQYFGPGTRLLVL.

Details on this clonotype: This clone may be a read error of a much larger clone one base away. The conserved final phenylalanine or tryptophan is absent from the CDR3, which likely points to a read error. The chain is built from TRBV12-3 or TRBV12-4 and TRBJ2-3; 7 bases align to TRBD2. This CDR3 contains 17 residues. V shed 7 bases and J 1 base; nucleotides not matched to a gene: 14. CDR3 in DNA: TGTGCCAGCACTCCGCGGGGGTGGGGGACCGGCACAGATACGCAGTATCTT. Encoded protein: CASTPRGWGTGTDTQYL.

This clonotype was seen a handful of times. A much larger clone sits a single nucleotide away, making a read error possible. The genes are TRBV27 and TRBJ2-3, with D perhaps given as TRBD1 or TRBD2 (5 bases each). CDR3 size: 15 residues. The germline gives CDR1 MNHEY, CDR2 SMNVEV (reference sequence). Here the CDR3 reads CASRNRISSTGTQYF. In DNA form, the CDR3 reads TGTGCCAGCAGAAACCGTATATCTAGCACAGGTACGCAGTATTTT.

This clonotype showed up many times. The chain couples TRBV19 to TRBJ1-1, with D perhaps matching TRBD1 (6 bases). V was pared by 3 bases and J by 0 bases, with 17 bases between. CDR1 LNHDA and CDR2 SQIVND come from the germline V gene (reference sequence). The CDR3 runs 17 residues. The CDR3 sequence: CASSIFGQSYMNTEAFF. CDR3 DNA: TGTGCCAGTAGTATCTTCGGACAGAGCTATATGAACACTGAAGCTTTCTTT. The whole variable domain, filled in from reference TRBV19 and TRBJ1-1, reads DGGITQSPKYLFRKEGQNVTLSCEQNLNHDAMYWYRQDPGQGLRLIYYSQIVNDFQKGDIAEGYSVSREKKESFPLTVTSAQKNPTAFYLCASSIFGQSYMNTEAFFGQGTRLTVV.